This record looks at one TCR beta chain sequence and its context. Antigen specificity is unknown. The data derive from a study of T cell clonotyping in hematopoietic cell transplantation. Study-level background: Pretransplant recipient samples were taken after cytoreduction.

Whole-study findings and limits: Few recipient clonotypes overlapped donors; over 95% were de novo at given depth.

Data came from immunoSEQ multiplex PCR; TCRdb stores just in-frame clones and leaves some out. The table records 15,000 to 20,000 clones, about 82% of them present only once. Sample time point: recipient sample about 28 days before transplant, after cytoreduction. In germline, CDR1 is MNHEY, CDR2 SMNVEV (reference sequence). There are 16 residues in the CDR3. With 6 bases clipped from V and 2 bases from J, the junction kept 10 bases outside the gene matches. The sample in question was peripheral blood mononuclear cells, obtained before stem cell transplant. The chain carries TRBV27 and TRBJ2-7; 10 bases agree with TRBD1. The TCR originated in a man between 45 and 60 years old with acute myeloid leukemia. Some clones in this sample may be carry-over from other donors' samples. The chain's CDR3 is CASSPRGTGVTYEQYF. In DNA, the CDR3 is TGTGCCAGCAGCCCCAGGGGGACAGGGGTCACCTACGAGCAGTACTTC.